This T cell receptor (beta chain) was found in a study of CD8+CD57+ T cells in acquired aplastic anemia. Study context: Across the sorted CD4+ and CD8+ cells, DNA amounts averaged 3.2 ug.

Germline CDR1 reads SGHVS; CDR2 reads FQNEAQ. This CDR3 is 15 amino acids long. The trim removed 3 bases at V and 9 bases at J, leaving 6 bases unmatched. CD8+CD57+ cell expansion had been shown by flow cytometry in patients chosen for sequencing. Patients had not yet gotten any therapy when their blood was taken for sampling. Using genomic DNA as the template, TCR beta VDJ and CDR3 profiling was carried out. Via MiXCR, TCRdb re-called the reads, giving one row per CDR3 protein. The top ten clones hold about 0.8% of a sample with 450,000 to 550,000 distinct CDR3 sequences, approximately 33% of them seen once. Broader study findings: The number of CD8+ CDR3 sequences shared by patients and controls was fewer than 35. Patients and controls were not found to differ significantly in CD8+ Simpson's diversity.

This clonotype has ten or more counts. Antigen unknown. The receptor was isolated from a human donor with aplastic anemia. The chain joins TRBV7-8 to TRBJ1-6, with TRBD1 identical over 9 bases. The sequencing sample was made of sorted CD4+, CD8+, or CD8+CD57+ T cells (not recorded which) from PBMCs. The CDR3 sequence is CASSFPTDRGSPLHF. CDR3 nucleotide sequence: TGTGCCAGCAGCTTCCCCACGGACAGGGGTTCACCCCTCCACTTT.